Described below is a single T cell receptor (beta chain) sequence and its context. Its antigen is currently not known. Per-base quality was not reported, and no clone a single base away is much larger than it. The data belong to a study of OX40 agonist ivuxolimab in advanced cancers. A note on the overall study: The costimulatory receptor OX40 (CD134) was targeted by ivuxolimab, a fully human IgG2 agonistic monoclonal antibody. The paper describes the monotherapy dose-escalation part (N of about 47 patients) of the phase I trial of ivuxolimab. Prior anti-PD-1, anti-PD-L1 or anti-CTLA-4 therapy was permitted, and less than 45% of dose-escalation patients had received checkpoint inhibitors. A male proportion of about 79% and a mean age of approximately 62 years, ranging from 23 to 79, were recorded for the dose-escalation cohort. Partial responses were achieved by three dose-escalation patients, of whom one had hepatocellular carcinoma and two had cutaneous melanoma. Peripheral TCRbeta sequencing aimed to test whether ivuxolimab altered TCR sequence diversity and caused clonal T-cell expansion. Of the roughly 51 patients in dose escalation, 19 had hepatocellular carcinoma, around 15 had melanoma, 9 had renal cell carcinoma and 9 had head and neck cancer. Intravenous ivuxolimab was administered to patients every 2 weeks at six dose levels: 0.01, 0.1, 0.3, 1.5, 3 and 10 mg/kg.

V is pruned by 0 bases and J by 1 base, leaving 10 bases of the junction without a gene match. The CDR3 goes from the cysteine to the phenylalanine over 19 residues. Of all the DNA, just the CDR3 is kept, 57 bases in frame from base 1. CDR1 and CDR2 (SGHAT, FQNNGV) derive from the germline V gene. To sequence the TCRbeta CDR3 region, genomic DNA was isolated from the sorted cells. The immunoSEQ Assay was used for sequencing of TCRbeta CDR3 regions. TCRdb took over this immuneACCESS table, retaining in-frame rearrangements with V and J assigned. Such tables are incomplete; in checked studies, under half of the missing clones stem from an unresolved V gene, and the remainder is unexplained. The table for this sample lists 65,000 to 80,000 clones; 86% of them were counted only once. The ten largest clones capture approximately 0.99% of the sample. The trial excluded patients who had a history of autoimmune disease or were on systemic immunosuppression. In every dose cohort, peripheral blood was drawn for TCR sequencing at baseline, cycle 4 day 1, and cycle 7 day 1. The samples were drawn from a first-in-human, open-label, multicenter phase I dose-escalation trial of ivuxolimab. Adults with locally advanced or metastatic melanoma, renal cell, hepatocellular, or head and neck squamous cell carcinoma were enrolled in the trial. Before TCR sequencing, CD4+ T cells and CD8+ T cells were sorted from peripheral blood as separate populations.

Broader findings and caveats from the paper: In partial responders in the 0.1-3.0 mg/kg groups, normalized peripheral clonal expansion was found to be among the lowest, especially among CD8+ T cells. At doses from 0.1 to 3.0 mg/kg, clonal expansion was seen in both CD4+ and CD8+ blood T cells between baseline and week 6. The antigen specificity of the peripheral T cells that underwent clonal expansion was not determined. After ivuxolimab, expanded clones were on average more numerous among CD8+ T cells than among CD4+ T cells. Low levels of normalized T-cell clonal expansion were also seen in some patients who did not respond.

The chain was built from TRBV11-2 and TRBJ2-1; TRBD2 aligns with 9 central bases. The clonotype was recovered from an adult with an advanced solid tumor such as melanoma, head and neck, liver or kidney cancer. Material: CD4+ or CD8+ T cells sorted from blood, obtained in a trial of the OX40 agonist ivuxolimab. For the CDR3, the sequence is CASSLDGLAIYQSYNEQFF. The nucleotides read TGTGCCAGCAGCTTAGATGGACTAGCGATATACCAATCCTACAATGAGCAGTTCTTC.